The T cell receptor (beta chain) under discussion was sequenced for a study of regulatory T cells in long-lasting Graves disease. Trimming removed 4 bases at V and 3 bases at J, with 18 bases between. Germline V lookup: CDR1 GTSNPN, CDR2 SVGIG (reference sequence). This CDR3 region has 15 residues. As for time point: newly diagnosed GD, antithyroid drugs for less than 3 months. Following extraction of RNA from PBMCs, that RNA was used to make the TCR library. The sample holds many counts of this clonotype. Researchers made TCR beta libraries by using iRepertoire HTBI primers and running Arm-PCR on CDR3 regions. TCRdb re-derived calls from the multiplex PCR reads in MiXCR, one entry per CDR3 protein. Of about 540,000 distinct CDR3 sequences detected, less than 15% appear once; the ten largest clones hold roughly 10%. These data also formed part of another study, on T cells in Graves' hyperthyroidism and ophthalmopathy. From that study: Uncontrolled infection, other autoimmune disease, pregnancy and lactation each barred patients from inclusion. Using 13 V-J features, a model discriminated ophthalmopathy from stable hyperthyroidism.

V and J are TRBV30 and TRBJ1-1, with a possible D match to TRBD1 (6 bases). This sequence was found in a man aged 25-45 years with Graves disease. The specimen was peripheral blood mononuclear cells (PBMCs), collected at new diagnosis, from a patient treated with antithyroid drugs. For the CDR3, the DNA is TGTGCCTGGACCCTAGGCCAGGGGTTGGACACTGAAGCTTTCTTT. This translates into CAWTLGQGLDTEAFF. The entire variable domain, with the rest obtained from reference TRBV30 and TRBJ1-1, is as follows: SQTIHQWPATLVQPVGSPLSLECTVEGTSNPNLYWYRQAAGRGLQLLFYSVGIGQISSEVPQNLSASRPQDRQFILSSKKLLLSDSGFYLCAWTLGQGLDTEAFFGQGTRLTVV.